The clone carrying this TCR beta chain has more than one count but fewer than ten. The data belong to a study of regulatory T cells in long-lasting Graves disease. According to the study, TCR beta libraries were built with iRepertoire HTBI primers and CDR3-region Arm-PCR. Using its own MiXCR run on the multiplex PCR reads, TCRdb lists one record per CDR3 protein. Altogether roughly 300,000 distinct CDR3 sequences are present, around 19% being singletons, with the ten largest covering 29%. The sample's time point: persistent/refractory GD, antithyroid drugs over 5 years with positive TRAb. Generation of the TCR library employed RNA extracted from PBMCs. American Thyroid Association guidelines defined how Graves' disease was diagnosed. Peripheral blood, at approximately 10 milliliters, went into EDTA tubes. The receptor was derived from a female donor with Graves disease. The sample was peripheral blood mononuclear cells (PBMCs), taken when the disease was refractory, from a patient treated with antithyroid drugs.

CDR3 in amino acids: CASGSAGTENYEQYF. In nucleotides, the CDR3 is TGTGCCAGCGGCTCCGCCGGGACGGAGAATTACGAGCAGTACTTC. V gene TRBV11-3 combines with J gene TRBJ2-7, with D possibly called TRBD1 or TRBD2 (5 bases each). Looked up from germline, CDR1 is SGHNT and CDR2 is YENEEA. Deletions cut 8 bases from V and 4 bases from J, with 21 bases between. CDR3 length equals 15 residues.